The present T cell receptor beta chain was sequenced within a study of regulatory T cells in long-lasting Graves disease. Broader study findings: Clonotypes that were public and shared totalled approximately 3,000 in persistent patients versus 900 to 1,000 in new patients. It was in persistent disease that TRBV28, TRBJ1-2 and TRBJ2-5 were favored.

The V end was cut by 0 bases, the J end by 3 bases, with 13 bases between. CDR1 and CDR2 (germline): SGHRS, YFSETQ. The CDR3 extends over 15 amino acids. According to the study, TCR beta libraries were built with iRepertoire HTBI primers and CDR3-region Arm-PCR. TCRdb analysed the multiplex PCR reads with MiXCR anew, one entry per CDR3 protein. The sample shows some 450,000 distinct CDR3 sequences, around a quarter of them seen only once. Documented time point: persistent/refractory GD, antithyroid drugs over 5 years with positive TRAb. PBMC RNA was the source of the TCR library. EDTA tubes held roughly 9 milliliters of peripheral blood from each patient. This clonotype was observed at least ten times. As yet, its antigen is unknown.

This clonotype was obtained from a female donor with Graves disease. The sample in question was peripheral blood mononuclear cells (PBMCs), obtained when the disease was refractory, from a patient treated with antithyroid drugs. This chain joins TRBV5-1 and TRBJ2-7; D gene unclear. CDR3 sequence (DNA): TGCGCCAGCAGCTTGGGGGGTACAGCGTACTACGAGCAGTACTTC. Encoded protein: CASSLGGTAYYEQYF.